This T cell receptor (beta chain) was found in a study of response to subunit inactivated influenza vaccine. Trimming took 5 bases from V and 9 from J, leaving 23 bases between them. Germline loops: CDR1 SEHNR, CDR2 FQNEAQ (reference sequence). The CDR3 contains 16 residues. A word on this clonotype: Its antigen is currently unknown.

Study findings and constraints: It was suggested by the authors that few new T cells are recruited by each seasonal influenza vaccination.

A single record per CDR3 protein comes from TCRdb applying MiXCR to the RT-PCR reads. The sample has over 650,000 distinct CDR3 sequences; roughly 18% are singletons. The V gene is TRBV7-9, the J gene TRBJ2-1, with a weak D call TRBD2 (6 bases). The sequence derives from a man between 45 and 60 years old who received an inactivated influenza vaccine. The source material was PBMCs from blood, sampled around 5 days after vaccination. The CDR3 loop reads CASSLGREVLWGEQFF. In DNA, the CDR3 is TGTGCCAGCAGCCTCGGCAGGGAGGTATTATGGGGTGAGCAGTTCTTC.